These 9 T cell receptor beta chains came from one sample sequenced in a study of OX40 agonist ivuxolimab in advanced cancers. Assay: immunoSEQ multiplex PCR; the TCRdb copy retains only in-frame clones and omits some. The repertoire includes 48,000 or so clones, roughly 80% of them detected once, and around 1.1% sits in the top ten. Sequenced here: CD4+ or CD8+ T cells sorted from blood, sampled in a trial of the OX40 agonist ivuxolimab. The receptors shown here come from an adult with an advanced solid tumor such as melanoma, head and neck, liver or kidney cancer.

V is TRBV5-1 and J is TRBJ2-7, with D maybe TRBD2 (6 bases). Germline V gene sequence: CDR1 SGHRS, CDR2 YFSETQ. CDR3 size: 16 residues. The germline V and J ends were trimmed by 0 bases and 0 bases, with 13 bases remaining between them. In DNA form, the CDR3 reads TGCGCCAGCAGCTTGGCCAAGGATAGCGGCTCCTACGAGCAGTACTTC. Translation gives CASSLAKDSGSYEQYF.

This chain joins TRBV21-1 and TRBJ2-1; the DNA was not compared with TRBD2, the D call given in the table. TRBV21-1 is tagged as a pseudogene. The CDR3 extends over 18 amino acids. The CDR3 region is CASSKRVGGKGPYNEQFF. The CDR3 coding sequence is TGTGCCAGCAGCAAAAGGGTTGGCGGGAAGGGCCCCTACAATGAGCAGTTCTTC.

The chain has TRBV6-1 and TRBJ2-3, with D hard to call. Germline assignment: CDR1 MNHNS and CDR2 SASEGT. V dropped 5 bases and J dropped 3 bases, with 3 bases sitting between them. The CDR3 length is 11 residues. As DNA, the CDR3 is TGTGCCAGCAGTTTGACAGATACGCAGTATTTT. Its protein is CASSLTDTQYF.

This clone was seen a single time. The DNA of the CDR3 is TGTGCCAGCAGGACGCCGGGACAGGGAGGCCTCTACGAGCAGTACTTC. Its protein product is CASRTPGQGGLYEQYF. The V call is TRBV28, the J call TRBJ2-7, with 9 bases aligning to TRBD1. Trimming removed 6 bases from V and 3 bases from J; junction bases left unmatched: 12. The CDR3 is 16 residues long. In germline, CDR1 is MDHEN, CDR2 SYDVKM.

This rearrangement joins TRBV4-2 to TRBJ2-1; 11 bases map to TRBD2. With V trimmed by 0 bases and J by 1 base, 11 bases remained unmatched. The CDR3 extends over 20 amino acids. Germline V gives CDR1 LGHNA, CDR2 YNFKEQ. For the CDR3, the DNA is TGTGCCAGCAGCCAAGAGCGGGTGCCTAGCGGGAGGAGTTCCTACAATGAGCAGTTCTTC. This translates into CASSQERVPSGRSSYNEQFF.

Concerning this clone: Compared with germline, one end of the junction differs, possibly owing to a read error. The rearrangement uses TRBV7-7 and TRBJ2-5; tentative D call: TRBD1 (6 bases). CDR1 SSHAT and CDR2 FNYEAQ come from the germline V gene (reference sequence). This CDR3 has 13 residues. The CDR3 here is CASSSDRQETQYF. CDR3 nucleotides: TGTGCTAGCAGCTCCGACAGGCAAGAGACCCAGTACTTC.

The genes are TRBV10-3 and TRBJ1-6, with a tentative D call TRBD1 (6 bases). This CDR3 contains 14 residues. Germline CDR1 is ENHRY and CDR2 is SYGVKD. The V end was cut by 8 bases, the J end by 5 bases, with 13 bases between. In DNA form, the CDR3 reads TGTGCCATCCGTCGGGAGGGGGATAATTCACCCCTCCACTTT. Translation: CAIRREGDNSPLHF.

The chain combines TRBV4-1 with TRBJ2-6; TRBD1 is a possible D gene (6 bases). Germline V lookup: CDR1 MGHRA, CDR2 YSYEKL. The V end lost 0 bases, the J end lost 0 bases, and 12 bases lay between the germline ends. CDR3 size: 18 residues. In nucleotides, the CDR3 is TGCGCCAGCAGCCAAGATCCAGGGGCCCGCTCTGGGGCCAACGTCCTGACTTTC. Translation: CASSQDPGARSGANVLTF.

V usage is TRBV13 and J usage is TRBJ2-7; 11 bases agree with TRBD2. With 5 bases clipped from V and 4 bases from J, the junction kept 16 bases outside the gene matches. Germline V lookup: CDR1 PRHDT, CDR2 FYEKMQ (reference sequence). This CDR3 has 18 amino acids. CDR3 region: CASSLRGLAGGVVYEQYF. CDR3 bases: TGTGCCAGCAGCCTCCGGGGGCTAGCGGGAGGTGTGGTGTACGAGCAGTACTTC. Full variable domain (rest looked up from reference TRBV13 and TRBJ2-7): AAGVIQSPRHLIKEKRETATLKCYPIPRHDTVYWYQQGPGQDPQFLISFYEKMQSDKGSIPDRFSAQQFSDYHSELNMSSLELGDSALYFCASSLRGLAGGVVYEQYFGPGTRLTVT.